Following are 18 T cell receptor beta chains from one sample sequenced in a study of lymphopenia after photon versus proton radiotherapy. The data were produced by immunoSEQ multiplex PCR, yet TCRdb's version contains in-frame clones alone and is incomplete. The sample records 15,000 to 20,000 clones, approximately 80% being singletons. The source material was peripheral blood, sampled from a patient treated with proton-based radiotherapy. These receptors all come from a man aged 70-80 years with pancreatic cancer.

The V and J genes are TRBV4-1 and TRBJ1-2; perhaps TRBD1 as D (6 bases). The ends were cut back, 0 bases at V and 6 bases at J, with 17 bases in the middle. Germline V gene sequence: CDR1 MGHRA, CDR2 YSYEKL. The CDR3 has 16 residues. CDR3: CASSQDGGGPRNGYTF. The CDR3 DNA reads TGCGCCAGCAGCCAAGATGGCGGGGGGCCTCGCAATGGCTACACCTTC.

This clone was observed a few times. This chain uses TRBV19 with TRBJ1-6; 7 nucleotides line up with TRBD1. CDR3 length: 16 residues. Losses at the gene ends were 2 bases for V and 7 bases for J; bases not matched to a gene: 8. Germline V gene data show CDR1 as LNHDA and CDR2 as SQIVND (reference sequence). The CDR3 sequence is CASSIFRGQPNSPLHF. CDR3 nucleotides: TGTGCCAGTAGTATATTTCGGGGACAGCCCAATTCACCCCTCCACTTT. Filled out from reference TRBV19 and TRBJ1-6, the complete variable domain reads DGGITQSPKYLFRKEGQNVTLSCEQNLNHDAMYWYRQDPGQGLRLIYYSQIVNDFQKGDIAEGYSVSREKKESFPLTVTSAQKNPTAFYLCASSIFRGQPNSPLHFGNGTRLTVT.

This clone was picked up a small number of times. The V and J genes are TRBV25-1 and TRBJ2-3, with TRBD1 matching 7 bases. V gave up 2 bases and J gave up 2 bases; unmatched junction bases: 4. The CDR3 is made up of 15 amino acids. CDR1 MGHDK and CDR2 SYGVNS come from the germline V gene. The CDR3 region has the DNA TGTGCCAGCAGTGAAAACAGGGGCTCCACAGATACGCAGTATTTT. Its translation is CASSENRGSTDTQYF.

This chain uses TRBV12-5 with TRBJ2-3; D call uncertain. CDR1 LGHNT and CDR2 FRNRAP come from the germline V gene. The CDR3 covers 15 residues. V lost 5 bases and J lost 0, with 12 bases in between. The DNA for the CDR3 is TGTGCTAGTGGTCAATTCGGAGCTAGCACAGATACGCAGTATTTT. This codes for CASGQFGASTDTQYF.

The V gene is TRBV7-6, the J gene TRBJ2-3, with 8 nucleotides matching TRBD2. After removal of 5 bases from V and 1 base from J, the junction contained 2 bases not matched to a gene. From germline, CDR1 is SGHVS and CDR2 FNYEAQ. The CDR3 runs to 14 residues. CDR3 protein: CASSQAGGTDTQYF. As DNA, the CDR3 is TGTGCCAGCAGCCAAGCGGGGGGCACAGATACGCAGTATTTT.

V gene TRBV4-1 combines with J gene TRBJ1-5, with no clear D. The germline V gene has CDR1 MGHRA and CDR2 YSYEKL. CDR3 length: 17 residues. Trimming stripped 1 base from V and 6 bases from J, with 19 bases between. DNA for the CDR3: TGCGCCAGCAGCCAAGGTTGGGTAAGTACAGCGACTCAGCCCCAGCATTTT. This sequence encodes CASSQGWVSTATQPQHF.

This chain links TRBV27 with TRBJ1-4; 7 bases align to TRBD1. CDR3 length: 16 residues. The germline V gene has CDR1 MNHEY and CDR2 SMNVEV (reference sequence). V shed 4 bases, J shed 9 bases, and the junction held 14 bases outside the gene matches. DNA of the CDR3: TGTGCCAGCAGTTCGAATCGACAGGGAGTACGAAAAAAACTGTTTTTT. Encoded protein: CASSSNRQGVRKKLFF.

The chain couples TRBV6-6 to TRBJ2-7; the D is unclear. Germline V gene lookup returns CDR1 MNHNY and CDR2 SVGAGI (reference sequence). The CDR3 totals 15 residues. With 6 bases removed from V and 5 bases from J, the gap between germline ends came to 20 bases. CDR3 bases: TGTGCCAGCAGCCCCAGGCCAGGTAGGGAAGACGAGCAGTACTTC. It codes for CASSPRPGREDEQYF.

In this sample, this clone turned up once. This chain connects TRBV6-1 to TRBJ2-7; TRBD2 matches at 7 bases. The CDR3 is 15 amino acids. V gave up 7 bases and J gave up 3 bases; unmatched junction bases: 12. From germline, CDR1 is MNHNS and CDR2 SASEGT. This CDR3 reads CASTWKREPGYEQYF. CDR3 sequence (DNA): TGTGCCAGCACATGGAAGCGGGAACCCGGCTACGAGCAGTACTTC.

V gene TRBV10-3 combines with J gene TRBJ2-7; D is tentatively TRBD1 or TRBD2 (5 bases each). The CDR3 consists of 16 residues. Germline loops: CDR1 ENHRY, CDR2 SYGVKD. V gave up 2 bases and J gave up 1 base, with 15 bases separating them. CDR3 residues: CAISEPGAAFSYEQYF. DNA for the CDR3: TGTGCCATCAGTGAGCCCGGGGCAGCGTTTTCCTACGAGCAGTACTTC.

This clone appeared a few times. V gene TRBV4-1 combines with J gene TRBJ1-5, with a weak D call TRBD1 (5 bases). From germline, CDR1 is MGHRA and CDR2 YSYEKL. The CDR3 sequence is 15 residues long. V gave up 2 bases and J gave up 1 base, with 9 bases separating them. The CDR3 sequence: CASSQHQGSNQPQHF. The DNA of the CDR3 is TGCGCCAGCAGCCAACACCAGGGAAGCAATCAGCCCCAGCATTTT.

V gene TRBV19 combines with J gene TRBJ2-6, with 10 bases lining up with TRBD1. The CDR3 totals 15 residues. With V trimmed by 11 bases and J by 2 bases, 6 bases remained unmatched. Germline V gene lookup returns CDR1 LNHDA and CDR2 SQIVND (reference sequence). This CDR3 is CAGGDRGTGANVLTF. In DNA, the CDR3 is TGTGCCGGGGGGGACAGGGGAACTGGGGCCAACGTCCTGACTTTC.

This chain joins TRBV7-3 and TRBJ1-5; D uncertain. The V gene's germline CDR1 is SGHTA and CDR2 FQGTGA. The CDR3 has 13 residues. V was clipped by 2 bases and J by 7 bases, with 9 bases between them. CDR3 residues: CASSLVGRQPQHF. CDR3 coding DNA: TGTGCCAGCAGCTTAGTCGGACGGCAGCCCCAGCATTTT. The full variable domain, rest sourced from reference TRBV7-3 and TRBJ1-5, is GAGVSQTPSNKVTEKGKYVELRCDPISGHTALYWYRQSLGQGPEFLIYFQGTGAADDSGLPNDRFFAVRPEGSVSTLKIQRTERGDSAVYLCASSLVGRQPQHFGDGTRLSIL.

The rearrangement uses TRBV19 and TRBJ1-1; D remains unclear. This CDR3 spans 12 amino acids. Germline assignment: CDR1 LNHDA and CDR2 SQIVND (reference sequence). Trimming took 6 bases from V and 3 from J, leaving 8 bases between them. The CDR3 DNA reads TGTGCCAGTAGAGACCCCGACACTGAAGCTTTCTTT. Protein sequence: CASRDPDTEAFF. Drawing the rest from reference TRBV19 and TRBJ1-1, the complete variable domain is DGGITQSPKYLFRKEGQNVTLSCEQNLNHDAMYWYRQDPGQGLRLIYYSQIVNDFQKGDIAEGYSVSREKKESFPLTVTSAQKNPTAFYLCASRDPDTEAFFGQGTRLTVV.

This clone was seen only once. The V call is TRBV2, the J call TRBJ2-4; weak D call: TRBD1 (7 bases). With 8 bases removed from V and 0 bases from J, the gap between germline ends came to 17 bases. This CDR3 spans 16 amino acids. Germline CDR1 reads SNHLY; CDR2 reads FYNNEI. The CDR3 nucleotides are TGTGCCAGCCGGCGGGGACAGACCCTAGCCAAAAACATTCAGTACTTC. It specifies CASRRGQTLAKNIQYF.

The rearrangement uses TRBV2 and TRBJ2-1, with 12 bases lining up with TRBD2. Germline values: CDR1 SNHLY, CDR2 FYNNEI. V was pared by 6 bases and J by 0 bases, with 6 bases of the junction left unmatched. CDR3 length: 17 residues. The CDR3 sequence: CASRRTSGAVSYNEQFF. In DNA form, the CDR3 reads TGTGCCAGCAGAAGGACTAGCGGGGCCGTCTCCTACAATGAGCAGTTCTTC.

J is TRBJ2-5 and V is TRBV7-2; no clear D gene. Trimming stripped 0 bases from V and 5 bases from J, with 4 bases between. Germline loops: CDR1 SGHTA, CDR2 FQGNSA. This CDR3 is 12 amino acids long. The CDR3 region is CASSLAVETQYF. As DNA, the CDR3 is TGTGCCAGCAGCTTAGCGGTGGAGACCCAGTACTTC.

This chain joins TRBV2 and TRBJ1-2; 8 bases are a match to TRBD1. CDR3 length: 16 amino acids. Per the germline V gene, CDR1 is SNHLY and CDR2 is FYNNEI. After removal of 5 bases from V and 3 bases from J, the junction contained 11 bases not matched to a gene. The CDR3 bases are TGTGCCAGCAGTACCTCGGACAGGGACGGGGACTATGGCTACACCTTC. Residues: CASSTSDRDGDYGYTF.